These T cell receptor beta chains were read from a single sample in a study of T cell responses to AZD1222 COVID-19 vaccine. Measured with immunoSEQ multiplex PCR; TCRdb has only the in-frame clones, and not every one. This sample has about 100,000 clones, with over 75% found just once. This material consisted of peripheral blood, taken on day 0 of AZD1222 vaccination. The receptors come from an adult in good health. CDR3s include the opening cysteine and the closing phenylalanine or tryptophan. Fields, in order: CDR3 DNA, CDR3 protein, V gene, J gene, clone size, D gene. The D gene is left open where the match is weak. Only part of the rows carry a size: once, few, many, or a class if the clone is expanded.

DNA: TGCGCCAGCAGCTTCTCGGGACGGACGTATGGCTACACCTTC
CDR3: CASSFSGRTYGYTF
V: TRBV5-1
J: TRBJ1-2
size: -
D: -

DNA: TGTGCCAGCAGCCAGACGGGGGCGCACTATGGCTACACCTTC
CDR3: CASSQTGAHYGYTF
V: TRBV7-2
J: TRBJ1-2
size: many
D: -

DNA: TGTGCCAGCAGATTAGGGTTGTGGGGTAACACTGAAGCTTTCTTT
CDR3: CASRLGLWGNTEAFF
V: TRBV7-2
J: TRBJ1-1
size: -
D: -

DNA: TGTGCCAGCAGTTACCCGGGACAGGGGGCACACGAGCAGTACTTC
CDR3: CASSYPGQGAHEQYF
V: TRBV6-5
J: TRBJ2-7
size: -
D: TRBD1

DNA: TGTGCCAGCAGTTTTGGCAGGGGGTACGAGCAGTACTTC
CDR3: CASSFGRGYEQYF
V: TRBV28
J: TRBJ2-7
size: -
D: TRBD1

DNA: TGTGCCAGTAGTATAACAGGGGGAGGAGGCTACACCTTC
CDR3: CASSITGGGGYTF
V: TRBV19
J: TRBJ1-2
size: -
D: TRBD1

DNA: TGTGCCAGCAGTTCAGGGGGCTATGGCTACACCTTC
CDR3: CASSSGGYGYTF
V: TRBV6-5
J: TRBJ1-2
size: -
D: TRBD1

DNA: TGTGCCAGCAGTAAAGCGGGGGGCGATTGCAATCAGCCCCAGCATTTT
CDR3: CASSKAGGDCNQPQHF
V: TRBV21-1
J: TRBJ1-5
size: -
D: -

DNA: TGTGCCAGTAGTAATCTCCAACTAGGTGGCACCGGGGAGCTGTTTTTT
CDR3: CASSNLQLGGTGELFF
V: TRBV19
J: TRBJ2-2
size: -
D: -

DNA: TGTGCCAGCAGCAAAGTCCGTCGGGACAGGGGGAATGGCGGCTACACCTTC
CDR3: CASSKVRRDRGNGGYTF
V: TRBV21-1
J: TRBJ1-2
size: -
D: -

DNA: TGCGCCAGCAGCTTGTGGGGCGGCTACAATGAGCAGTTCTTC
CDR3: CASSLWGGYNEQFF
V: TRBV5-1
J: TRBJ2-1
size: -
D: -

DNA: TGTGCCAGCAGTGAAGTAGGGCGGGCTAGCGAAGAGTTCTTC
CDR3: CASSEVGRASEEFF
V: TRBV6-1
J: TRBJ2-1
size: -
D: -

DNA: TGTGCCAGCAGTCCCGGGGGGGCCGGCGAGCAGTTCTTC
CDR3: CASSPGGAGEQFF
V: TRBV11-3
J: TRBJ2-1
size: -
D: TRBD2

DNA: TGTGCCAGCAGCTTGAGACCTACCGTTGGACAGAAGAATAATCCAGCTTTCTTT
CDR3: CASSLRPTVGQKNNPAFF
V: TRBV7-9
J: TRBJ1-1
size: -
D: -

DNA: TGTGCCAGCAGCTTGATGGGACAGTTGGAAAAGCCCCTCCACTTT
CDR3: CASSLMGQLEKPLHF
V: TRBV5-6
J: TRBJ1-6
size: -
D: TRBD1

DNA: TGTGCCAGTAGTAGAGCGAGTGACGTAGCCAAAAACATTCAGTACTTC
CDR3: CASSRASDVAKNIQYF
V: TRBV19
J: TRBJ2-4
size: -
D: -

DNA: TGCGCCAGCAGCTTGGGAACTTCTGGGGAAAAACTGTTTTTT
CDR3: CASSLGTSGEKLFF
V: TRBV5-1
J: TRBJ1-4
size: -
D: -